This entry features one T cell receptor beta chain sequence. Its antigen remains unknown. Assay used: immunoSEQ multiplex PCR; TCRdb lists only in-frame clones, some missing. Here the sample spans about 120,000 clones, roughly nine tenths being singletons. The CDR3 length is 11 residues. Between the trimmed V and J ends, which lost 8 bases and 8 bases, there was a span of 12 bases. The data derive from a study of T cell responses to AZD1222 COVID-19 vaccine. About the research overall: Combined were second doses at about 4 or about 12 weeks.

Study-level results: Only after the peak T cell response were repertoires sampled. Two AZD1222 administrations were followed by greater Spike-specific TCR breadth and depth.

This TCR derives from an adult in good health. The V gene is TRBV12-3 or TRBV12-4, the J gene TRBJ1-2; a weak D match, TRBD1 (5 bases). The starting material was peripheral blood, obtained on day 0 of AZD1222 vaccination. CDR3 coding DNA: TGTGCCAGCTGGTATGGGGGAGGCTACACCTTC. Translation gives CASWYGGGYTF.